The 8 T cell receptor beta chains below come from one sample, sequenced in a study of post-analysis software for immune sequencing data. Findings and caveats of the study: The five TRBV segments detected at higher frequency in patients than in controls included TRBV5-6, TRBV5-1 and TRBV20-1.

Every TCR beta cDNA library bore unique molecular identifiers. TCRdb re-called the PCR reads with MiXCR, one entry per CDR3 protein. The sample lists some 240,000 distinct CDR3 sequences; 36% were seen once. Their antigens are not known. Sequenced material: blood. These receptor sequences come from a girl aged 10 to 17 with multiple sclerosis.

The chain carries TRBV27 and TRBJ1-2; the D is unclear. V lost 2 bases and J lost 2, with 12 bases in between. This CDR3 spans 15 amino acids. Germline CDR1 is MNHEY and CDR2 is SMNVEV (reference sequence). This CDR3 is CASSLKPTDNYGYTF. CDR3 nucleotide sequence: TGTGCCAGCAGTTTAAAGCCCACGGACAACTATGGCTACACCTTC.

This clonotype occurred a few times. The chain uses TRBV9 and TRBJ2-3, with D possibly being TRBD1 (6 bases). This CDR3 contains 16 residues. Trimming took off 5 bases at V and 6 bases at J, with 22 bases between the two ends. Per the germline V gene, CDR1 is SGDLS and CDR2 is YYNGEE. The CDR3, as DNA: TGTGCCAGCAGACCCCTGGGGGCCAGGCCCCCGGATACGCAGTATTTT. Encoded protein: CASRPLGARPPDTQYF. The complete variable domain, with remaining parts taken from reference TRBV9 and TRBJ2-3, reads DSGVTQTPKHLITATGQRVTLRCSPRSGDLSVYWYQQSLDQGLQFLIQYYNGEERAKGNILERFSAQQFPDLHSELNLSSLELGDSALYFCASRPLGARPPDTQYFGPGTRLTVL.

This clonotype was counted at least ten times. This chain uses TRBV13 with TRBJ2-3; tentatively, D is TRBD1 or TRBD2 (5 bases each). CDR3 length: 17 residues. Germline assignment: CDR1 PRHDT and CDR2 FYEKMQ (reference sequence). The V end was cut by 6 bases, the J end by 0 bases, with 19 bases between. The CDR3 is CASSSGPGTTSTDTQYF. The CDR3 DNA is TGTGCCAGCAGTTCTGGCCCCGGGACGACCAGCACAGATACGCAGTATTTT.

There are a few counts of this clonotype. The genes are TRBV7-3 and TRBJ2-2; D unclear. Germline V gives CDR1 SGHTA, CDR2 FQGTGA. V lost 5 bases and J lost 3, with 13 bases in between. This CDR3 spans 15 amino acids. The CDR3 region has the DNA TGTGCCAGCAGCCCCCCCGGGCGCGACACCGGGGAGCTGTTTTTT. Its protein product is CASSPPGRDTGELFF.

About this clonotype itself: At one end, the junction sequence differs from germline, possibly due to a read error. The V call is TRBV15, the J call TRBJ1-3; D uncertain. Germline V gene data show CDR1 as LNHNV and CDR2 as YYDKDF (reference sequence). This CDR3 has 15 residues. The CDR3 coding sequence is TGTGCCACCAGCAGAGATCCTGTGTCTGGAAACACCAGATATTTT. Its protein product is CATSRDPVSGNTRYF.

A few counts support this clonotype. The CDR3 DNA reads TGTGCCAGCAGTCCAACCCCCTTGGGCAATGAGCAGTACTTC. Residues: CASSPTPLGNEQYF. The chain has TRBV9 and TRBJ2-7, with D unresolved. The CDR3 length is 14 residues. The germline gives CDR1 SGDLS, CDR2 YYNGEE. With 5 bases removed from V and 7 bases from J, the gap between germline ends came to 19 bases.

This clonotype was counted between two and nine times. As DNA, the CDR3 is TGTGCCATCAGTGAAGATGGGCCCCGAGAGACCCGGTACTTC. This codes for CAISEDGPRETRYF. The rearrangement joins TRBV10-3 to TRBJ2-4; D gene unclear. CDR3 size: 14 residues. V was shortened by 3 bases and J by 15 bases, with 21 bases between the two germline ends. Germline assignment: CDR1 ENHRY and CDR2 SYGVKD.

This clonotype occurred many times. The V and J genes are TRBV5-1 and TRBJ1-5; a weak D match, TRBD1 (6 bases). The germline V gene has CDR1 SGHRS and CDR2 YFSETQ. The CDR3 is made up of 14 amino acids. Trimming removed 7 bases from V and 0 bases from J, with 11 bases in between. CDR3 sequence reads: CASSPGDSNQPQHF. The CDR3 nucleotides are TGCGCCAGCTCCCCAGGGGATAGCAATCAGCCCCAGCATTTT.